Detailed here is one TCR beta chain. This entry comes from a study of blood T cell repertoires in COVID-19. Study context: COVID-19 samples, acute and convalescent, were from the United States, Italy and Spain. From T cells, B-cell-depleted T cells, or PBMCs came the material, which was cDNA or gDNA.

Germline-derived CDR1 and CDR2 are MNHEY and SMNVEV (reference sequence). The CDR3 is 16 residues long. The V gene end was trimmed by 1 base and the J gene end by 7 bases; junction bases not matched to a gene: 9. In the study's own analysis: Amplification of reference gene primers provided the estimated nucleated cell counts. Sequenced by immunoSEQ multiplex PCR; TCRdb stores in-frame clones only, minus some. That table supplies the V and J calls and clone size; D and trimming were determined from the DNA. In the table there are over 200,000 clones, around 75% of which are singletons. Material for sequencing was peripheral blood. V usage is TRBV27 and J usage is TRBJ1-5, with 8 bases fitting TRBD1. This sequence was found in a human donor in a cohort sampled during active COVID-19. The chain's CDR3 is CASSLFSGGAGQPQHF. As DNA, the CDR3 is TGTGCCAGCAGTTTATTTTCAGGGGGCGCAGGCCAGCCCCAGCATTTT.